The 30 T cell receptor beta chains reported below all come from one sample, sequenced in a study of blood T cell repertoires in COVID-19. The repertoire was sequenced with immunoSEQ multiplex PCR; TCRdb's copy has only in-frame clones and lacks some. Altogether about 260,000 clones are present, about 91% being singletons, with the ten largest covering approximately 1.2%. Sequences were obtained from PBMCs or T cells enriched from blood (not recorded which). Receptors were obtained from a woman aged 40 to 50 with acute COVID-19.

CDR3 sequence: CASSYSGRAGETQYF. DNA for the CDR3: TGTGCCAGCAGTTATAGCGGGAGGGCCGGGGAGACCCAGTACTTC. This chain connects TRBV6-5 to TRBJ2-5; TRBD2 matches at 11 bases. The J segment lost 5 bases and the V segment lost 3 bases, leaving 5 bases of the junction unmatched. Germline V lookup: CDR1 MNHEY, CDR2 SVGAGI. The CDR3 contains 15 residues.

This clone was picked up a small number of times. The chain combines TRBV5-1 with TRBJ2-7; 8 positions match TRBD1. The CDR3 has 12 residues. Germline lookup yields CDR1 SGHRS and CDR2 YFSETQ. J was trimmed by 9 bases and V by 3 bases; bases with no gene match: 5. CDR3 in DNA: TGCGCCAGCAGCTCGACAGGGGTAGTGCAGTACTTC. This encodes CASSSTGVVQYF.

This sequence joins TRBV5-1 and TRBJ1-6; 7 positions match TRBD1. The CDR3 length is 15 residues. Unmatched junction bases numbered 8, after V lost 6 bases and J lost 5 bases. The germline V gene has CDR1 SGHRS and CDR2 YFSETQ. The CDR3 spells CASTFSGTDNSPLHF. Here the CDR3 DNA reads TGCGCCAGCACCTTCTCCGGGACAGATAATTCACCCCTCCACTTT.

Written as DNA, the CDR3 is TGTGCCAGCAGCACCCAAGCGGGCAGCTACGAGCAGTACGTC. It translates to CASSTQAGSYEQYV. The rearrangement links TRBV7-2 to TRBJ2-7; possible D gene TRBD2, 6 bases. V was clipped by 5 bases and J by 3 bases, with 14 bases between them. This CDR3 region has 14 residues. The V gene's germline CDR1 is SGHTA and CDR2 FQGNSA.

In the case of this clone: The same CDR3 can be traced to other DNA sequences in this sample. The V gene is TRBV3-1 (or the pseudogene TRBV3-2), the J gene TRBJ1-5, with 7 bases aligning to TRBD1. With V trimmed by 6 bases and J by 0 bases, 5 bases remained unmatched. The germline V gene encodes CDR1 LGHDT and CDR2 YNNKEL (reference sequence). The CDR3 covers 15 residues. Written as DNA, the CDR3 is TGTGCCAGCAGTCGGACAGGTTATAGCAATCAGCCCCAGCATTTT. This gives the protein CASSRTGYSNQPQHF.

The CDR3 sequence is CASSLDSNYGYTF. The DNA for the CDR3 is TGTGCCAGCAGCCTAGACAGTAACTATGGCTACACCTTC. The rearrangement uses TRBV13 and TRBJ1-2; TRBD1 is a possible D gene (5 bases). The germline V gene encodes CDR1 PRHDT and CDR2 FYEKMQ (reference sequence). There are 13 residues in the CDR3. Between the trimmed V and J ends, which lost 5 bases and 1 base, there was a span of 8 bases.

The chain links TRBV5-8 to TRBJ2-1; possible D gene TRBD1, 5 bases. The CDR3 has 13 residues. From germline, CDR1 is SGHTS and CDR2 YDEGEE. The V end lost 5 bases, the J end lost 7 bases, and 13 bases lay between the germline ends. DNA of the CDR3: TGTGCCAGCAGTCTGGGGCTATGGAATGAGCAGTTCTTC. Protein: CASSLGLWNEQFF.

This rearrangement joins TRBV4-1 to TRBJ2-3; 7 bases line up with TRBD1. The CDR3 contains 14 residues. CDR1 and CDR2 from the germline V gene are MGHRA and YSYEKL. V dropped 4 bases and J dropped 5; count of bases not matched to a gene: 6. CDR3 nucleotides: TGCGCCAGCAGCCCCTTTCGGGACAGAGATACGCAGTATTTT. This encodes CASSPFRDRDTQYF.

This clone has only one observation. CDR3 in DNA: TGTGCCACCAGTGATTCCCCCGGGGACAGGACTTCTTGGGGTGAGCAGTTCTTC. It codes for CATSDSPGDRTSWGEQFF. V gene TRBV24-1 combines with J gene TRBJ2-1; 8 bases match TRBD1. Germline V gene data show CDR1 as KGHDR and CDR2 as SFDVKD. The CDR3 consists of 18 residues. V was clipped by 2 bases and J by 9 bases; unmatched bases: 17.

CDR3 in DNA: TGTGCCAGCAGTTATTCAGCGGGCGCTACCTACAATGAGCAGTTCTTC. Translation gives CASSYSAGATYNEQFF. The chain employs TRBV27 and TRBJ2-1; a weak D match, TRBD2 (6 bases). The CDR3 is 16 amino acids. V was trimmed by 4 bases and J by 2 bases, leaving 15 bases between them. The germline CDR1 and CDR2 sequences are MNHEY and SMNVEV (reference sequence).

This clone has a single count. V is TRBV9 and J is TRBJ1-1; perhaps TRBD1 as D (5 bases). The germline V gene encodes CDR1 SGDLS and CDR2 YYNGEE. CDR3 length: 16 residues. V gave up 1 base and J gave up 5 bases, with 18 bases separating them. DNA of the CDR3: TGTGCCAGCAGCGTACAAACGCGGGGGGTGTGGACTGAAGCTTTCTTT. Encoded protein: CASSVQTRGVWTEAFF.

The chain links TRBV19 to TRBJ2-1; TRBD2 matches 9 bases. The CDR3 extends over 15 amino acids. The junction had 7 bases not matched to a gene; V was cut back by 3 bases and J by 7 bases. CDR1 is LNHDA, CDR2 SQIVND, per germline (reference sequence). CDR3 sequence reads: CASSMAGGPENEQFF. For the CDR3, the DNA is TGTGCCAGTAGTATGGCGGGAGGGCCGGAGAATGAGCAGTTCTTC.

V usage is TRBV18 and J usage is TRBJ2-7, with TRBD2 matching over 7 bases. V was pared by 1 base and J by 3 bases, with 9 bases of the junction left unmatched. Germline V gene sequence: CDR1 KGHSH, CDR2 LQKENI. CDR3 length: 16 amino acids. The CDR3 reads CASSPRGGAEVYEQYF. The CDR3 nucleotides are TGTGCCAGCTCACCACGGGGGGGAGCAGAAGTCTACGAGCAGTACTTC.

In its sample, this clone was seen once. The V call is TRBV18, the J call TRBJ1-1; D possibly corresponds to TRBD1 (6 bases). The CDR3 sequence is 16 residues long. Germline CDR1 and CDR2: KGHSH and LQKENI. V dropped 0 bases and J dropped 1 base, with 12 bases sitting between them. CDR3: CASSPPGVTGNTEAFF. The CDR3 DNA sequence: TGTGCCAGCTCACCACCGGGCGTGACAGGGAACACTGAAGCTTTCTTT.

The gene calls are TRBV19 and TRBJ2-3, with 8 bases fitting TRBD1. The V gene end was trimmed by 6 bases and the J gene end by 6 bases; junction bases not matched to a gene: 5. Per germline, CDR1 LNHDA and CDR2 SQIVND (reference sequence). This CDR3 contains 13 residues. CDR3 nucleotides: TGTGCCAGTAGCCAGGGGGCGCGGGATACGCAGTATTTT. As protein: CASSQGARDTQYF.

This chain uses TRBV15 with TRBJ2-7; 11 nucleotides line up with TRBD2. With 5 bases clipped from V and 3 bases from J, the junction kept 12 bases outside the gene matches. The CDR3 length is 17 residues. From germline, CDR1 is LNHNV and CDR2 YYDKDF (reference sequence). The CDR3 sequence is CATSGSTGLAAHYEQYF. The DNA for the CDR3 is TGTGCCACCAGCGGATCAACGGGACTAGCGGCCCACTACGAGCAGTACTTC. The whole variable domain, filled in from reference TRBV15 and TRBJ2-7, reads DAMVIQNPRYQVTQFGKPVTLSCSQTLNHNVMYWYQQKSSQAPKLLFHYYDKDFNNEADTPDNFQSRRPNTSFCFLDIRSPGLGDTAMYLCATSGSTGLAAHYEQYFGPGTRLTVT.

The CDR3 is CASSLVRVRSDTQYF. For the CDR3, the DNA is TGTGCCAGCAGCTTAGTCAGGGTTCGATCGGATACGCAGTATTTT. The chain uses TRBV7-8 and TRBJ2-3; the D gene is possibly TRBD1 (5 bases). The germline CDR1 and CDR2 sequences are SGHVS and FQNEAQ. V was shortened by 1 base and J by 6 bases, with 14 bases between the two germline ends. CDR3 length equals 15 residues.

The CDR3 coding sequence is TGTGCCAGCATAACTAGCGGGGGGACCCAGTACTTC. Translating it yields CASITSGGTQYF. This rearrangement joins TRBV3-1 (or the pseudogene TRBV3-2) to TRBJ2-5; 11 bases are shared with TRBD2. Per germline, CDR1 LGHDT and CDR2 YNNKEL (reference sequence). The CDR3 runs 12 residues. V lost 7 bases and J lost 7; bases outside the gene matches: 2.

This chain uses TRBV11-2 with TRBJ1-5; 11 nucleotides line up with TRBD1. The CDR3 is made up of 15 amino acids. The trim removed 3 bases at V and 5 bases at J, leaving 3 bases unmatched. CDR1 SGHAT and CDR2 FQNNGV come from the germline V gene. The CDR3 spells CASSFGTGGDQPQHF. CDR3 in DNA: TGTGCCAGCAGCTTCGGGACAGGGGGAGATCAGCCCCAGCATTTT.

The gene calls are TRBV7-6 and TRBJ1-6; D unresolved. The CDR3 is 13 residues long. V was clipped by 4 bases and J by 6 bases, with 7 bases between them. In germline, CDR1 is SGHVS, CDR2 FNYEAQ. CDR3 protein: CASSSDTNSPLHF. The CDR3 DNA is TGTGCCAGCAGCTCCGACACTAATTCACCCCTCCACTTT.

The chain has TRBV27 and TRBJ2-5, with D possibly matching TRBD2 (5 bases). V lost 2 bases to trimming and J lost 6 bases, with 13 bases between them. The CDR3 totals 14 residues. Germline V gene sequence: CDR1 MNHEY, CDR2 SMNVEV (reference sequence). CDR3 protein: CASSLISGVKTQYF. In DNA, the CDR3 is TGTGCCAGCAGTTTAATCTCCGGGGTTAAGACCCAGTACTTC.

V usage is TRBV15 and J usage is TRBJ2-1, with 10 positions matching TRBD1. With V trimmed by 3 bases and J by 4 bases, 9 bases remained unmatched. CDR1 is LNHNV, CDR2 YYDKDF, per germline (reference sequence). The CDR3 totals 17 residues. The DNA for the CDR3 is TGTGCCACCAGCAGGACAACCGGGACAGGGGCTTACAATGAGCAGTTCTTC. This gives the protein CATSRTTGTGAYNEQFF. Variable domain in full (rest from reference TRBV15 and TRBJ2-1): DAMVIQNPRYQVTQFGKPVTLSCSQTLNHNVMYWYQQKSSQAPKLLFHYYDKDFNNEADTPDNFQSRRPNTSFCFLDIRSPGLGDTAMYLCATSRTTGTGAYNEQFFGPGTRLTVL.

Points on this clone: This sample includes further DNA sequences coding for the same CDR3. The J gene is TRBJ2-7, the V gene TRBV5-1; tentatively, D is TRBD1 (6 bases). Trimming removed 2 bases from V and 3 bases from J, with 6 bases in between. CDR1 is SGHRS, CDR2 YFSETQ, per germline. This CDR3 has 12 residues. The CDR3 coding sequence is TGCGCCAGCAGCTTACAGGGCTACGAGCAGTACTTC. It translates to CASSLQGYEQYF.

The V and J genes are TRBV14 and TRBJ1-2, with D possibly TRBD1 on 5 matching bases. Trimming pared 4 bases from V and 8 bases from J, leaving 20 bases between. Germline CDR1 SGHDN, CDR2 FVKESK. CDR3 size: 15 residues. The CDR3 protein is CASSLDIRGIEGYTF. The CDR3, as DNA: TGTGCCAGCAGCCTGGACATAAGGGGTATCGAAGGCTACACCTTC.

The V and J genes are TRBV4-1 and TRBJ2-1; D might be TRBD1 (6 bases). The germline V gene encodes CDR1 MGHRA and CDR2 YSYEKL. The V gene lost 2 bases and the J gene lost 4 bases, with 18 bases spanning the gap. The CDR3 is 17 amino acids. The CDR3 protein is CASSQRINRVLYNEQFF. CDR3 nucleotides: TGCGCCAGCAGCCAAAGGATAAACAGGGTTCTATACAATGAGCAGTTCTTC.

The rearrangement joins TRBV6-1 to TRBJ2-1, with TRBD2 matching 14 bases. The CDR3 covers 18 residues. V gave up 5 bases and J gave up 5 bases; unmatched junction bases: 11. CDR1 MNHNS and CDR2 SASEGT come from the germline V gene. CDR3 amino acids: CASSKGTSGSMTDNEQFF. The CDR3 bases are TGTGCCAGCAGTAAAGGGACTAGCGGGAGTATGACGGACAATGAGCAGTTCTTC.

The chain is built from TRBV6-6 and TRBJ1-5, with 7 bases fitting TRBD1. V lost 5 bases to trimming and J lost 8 bases; unmatched junction nucleotides: 9. The CDR3 totals 14 residues. In germline, CDR1 is MNHNY, CDR2 SVGAGI (reference sequence). CDR3 in DNA: TGTGCCAGCAGTAAACCGGGACAGACTGAGCCCCAGCATTTT. This encodes CASSKPGQTEPQHF.

This clone has a count of ten or more. The chain joins TRBV19 to TRBJ1-2, with a weak D call TRBD1 (5 bases). Germline-derived CDR1 and CDR2 are LNHDA and SQIVND (reference sequence). CDR3 size: 12 residues. V lost 3 bases to trimming and J lost 8 bases, with 10 bases between them. The CDR3 DNA sequence: TGTGCCAGTAGTATCGGGGGTGGCGGCTACACCTTC. As protein: CASSIGGGGYTF. The whole variable domain, filled in from reference TRBV19 and TRBJ1-2, reads DGGITQSPKYLFRKEGQNVTLSCEQNLNHDAMYWYRQDPGQGLRLIYYSQIVNDFQKGDIAEGYSVSREKKESFPLTVTSAQKNPTAFYLCASSIGGGGYTFGSGTRLTVV.

V usage is TRBV18 and J usage is TRBJ1-3; TRBD1 agrees at 7 bases. J was trimmed by 2 bases and V by 5 bases; bases with no gene match: 6. The CDR3 runs to 15 residues. In germline, CDR1 is KGHSH, CDR2 LQKENI. The CDR3, as DNA: TGTGCCAGCTCAGAGAACCAGGGGGCTGGAAACACCATATATTTT. Protein product: CASSENQGAGNTIYF.

This chain joins TRBV28 and TRBJ2-7; tentative D call: TRBD2 (5 bases). The CDR3 consists of 15 residues. Germline V gives CDR1 MDHEN, CDR2 SYDVKM. Between the trimmed V and J ends, which lost 6 bases and 0 bases, there was a span of 15 bases. The CDR3 reads CASSPSGRSSYEQYF. CDR3 nucleotides: TGTGCCAGCAGCCCCAGCGGCCGGAGCTCCTACGAGCAGTACTTC.